This T cell receptor (beta chain) was captured by sequencing in a study of T cell responses to AZD1222 COVID-19 vaccine. Germline assignment: CDR1 LGHDT and CDR2 YNNKEL (reference sequence). With 0 bases removed from V and 0 bases from J, the gap between germline ends came to 9 bases. The CDR3 is made up of 16 amino acids. The method was immunoSEQ multiplex PCR; TCRdb's version includes in-frame clones alone and lacks a portion of them. Of about 190,000 clones in the sample, around 94% were seen once. This material consisted of peripheral blood, taken 28 days after the second dose of the MenACWY control vaccine. This receptor was identified in an adult who received the MenACWY meningococcal vaccine as a control. The rearrangement joins TRBV3-1 (or the pseudogene TRBV3-2) to TRBJ1-5; D is unresolved. Here the CDR3 reads CASSQDPGPSNQPQHF. For the CDR3, the DNA is TGTGCCAGCAGCCAAGATCCCGGGCCTAGCAATCAGCCCCAGCATTTT.